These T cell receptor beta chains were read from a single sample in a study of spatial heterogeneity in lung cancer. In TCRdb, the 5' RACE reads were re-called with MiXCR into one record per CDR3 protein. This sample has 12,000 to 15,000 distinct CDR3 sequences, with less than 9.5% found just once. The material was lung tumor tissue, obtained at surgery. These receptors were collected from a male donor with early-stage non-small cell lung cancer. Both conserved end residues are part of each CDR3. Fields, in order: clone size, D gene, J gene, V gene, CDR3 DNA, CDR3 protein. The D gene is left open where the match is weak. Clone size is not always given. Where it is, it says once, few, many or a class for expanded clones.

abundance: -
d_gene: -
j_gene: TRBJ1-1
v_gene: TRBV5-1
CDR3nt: TGCGCCAGCAGCGGAAGGGACCTTCTCACTGAAGCTTTCTTT
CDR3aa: CASSGRDLLTEAFF

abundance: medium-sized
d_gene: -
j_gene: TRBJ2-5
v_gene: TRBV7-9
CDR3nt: TGTGCCAGCAGCTCCCCCAGCGGGCAGCAAGAGACCCAGTACTTC
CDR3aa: CASSSPSGQQETQYF

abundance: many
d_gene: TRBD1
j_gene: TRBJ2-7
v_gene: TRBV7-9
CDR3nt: TGTGCCAGCAGCTTAACAGGGGGCTCCTACGAGCAGTACTTC
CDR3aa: CASSLTGGSYEQYF

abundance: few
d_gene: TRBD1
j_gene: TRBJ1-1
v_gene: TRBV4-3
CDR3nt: TGCGCCAGCAGCCAAGATTTGCATCGGACAGGGGGCTGGGGCACTGAAGCTTTCTTT
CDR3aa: CASSQDLHRTGGWGTEAFF

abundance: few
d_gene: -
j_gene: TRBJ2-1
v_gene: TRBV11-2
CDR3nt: TGTGCCAGCAGCTTAGCTCGCTCCTCCTACAATGAGCAGTTCTTC
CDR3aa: CASSLARSSYNEQFF

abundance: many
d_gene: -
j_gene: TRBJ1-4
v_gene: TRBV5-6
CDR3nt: TGTGCCAGCAGCCCTTCACCGGCCGCAACTAATGAAAAACTGTTTTTT
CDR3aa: CASSPSPAATNEKLFF

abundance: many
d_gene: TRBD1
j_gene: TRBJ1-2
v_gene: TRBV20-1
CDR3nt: TGCAGTGCTCCACAGGGGTTCAGGAATGGCTACACCTTC
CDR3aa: CSAPQGFRNGYTF

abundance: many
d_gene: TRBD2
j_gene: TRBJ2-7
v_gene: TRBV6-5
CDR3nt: TGTGCCAGCAGTTACCGACGCCCTAGACTAGCGGGGGCCATCTACGAGCAGTACTTC
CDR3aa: CASSYRRPRLAGAIYEQYF

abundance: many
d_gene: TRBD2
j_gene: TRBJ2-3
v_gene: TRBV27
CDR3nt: TGTGCCAGCAAGGGGACTAGTGGAGATACGCAGTATTTT
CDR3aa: CASKGTSGDTQYF

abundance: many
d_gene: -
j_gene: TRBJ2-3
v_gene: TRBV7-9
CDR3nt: TGTGCCAGCAGCTTAGGGCCAGGGATCGTTACAGATACGCAGTATTTT
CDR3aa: CASSLGPGIVTDTQYF

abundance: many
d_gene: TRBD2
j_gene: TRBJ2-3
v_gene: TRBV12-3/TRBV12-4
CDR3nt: TGTGCCAGCATATGGGGGGGATACACAGATACGCAGTATTTT
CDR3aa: CASIWGGYTDTQYF

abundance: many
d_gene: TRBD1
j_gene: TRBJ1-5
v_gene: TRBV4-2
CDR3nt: TGTGCCAGCAGCCAGGATAACGGACAGGGCAATCAGCCCCAGCATTTT
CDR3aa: CASSQDNGQGNQPQHF

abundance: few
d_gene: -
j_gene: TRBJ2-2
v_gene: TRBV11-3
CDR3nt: TGTGCCAGCAGCCTATCGGGTTCCGCCGGGGAGCTGTTTTTT
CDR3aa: CASSLSGSAGELFF

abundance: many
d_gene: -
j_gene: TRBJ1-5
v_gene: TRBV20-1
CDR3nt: TGCAGTGCTTCACGACAGTTAGATCAGCCCCAGCATTTT
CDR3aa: CSASRQLDQPQHF

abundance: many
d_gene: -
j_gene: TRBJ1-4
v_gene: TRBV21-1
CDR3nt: TGTGCCAGCCTCGTTGAGACAGGGGGCGATGAAAAACTGTTTTTT
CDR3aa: CASLVETGGDEKLFF